This T cell receptor beta chain appears in the sequencing data of a study of T cell responses to AZD1222 COVID-19 vaccine. Profiling relied on immunoSEQ multiplex PCR, and the TCRdb table lists in-frame clones only, not all of them. The sample has 160,000 or so clones; around nine tenths are singletons. This TCR was sampled from an adult in good health. Sequencing used peripheral blood, obtained on day 0 of AZD1222 vaccination.

The DNA for the CDR3 is TGCGCCAGCAGCCAAGGACTTTCGTCTCAGGATACGCAGTATTTT. It translates to CASSQGLSSQDTQYF. The J gene is TRBJ2-3, the V gene TRBV4-3; no reliable D call. CDR3 length equals 15 residues. The germline CDR1 and CDR2 sequences are LGHNA and YSLEER. The V end lost 1 base, the J end lost 6 bases, and 14 bases lay between the germline ends.